The 31 T cell receptor beta chains below all came from one sample that was sequenced in a study of blood T cell repertoires in COVID-19. TCRdb keeps only in-frame clones here, not all; method: immunoSEQ multiplex PCR. Of approximately 250,000 clones listed, roughly 80% are singletons. Sequenced material: PBMCs or T cells enriched from blood (not recorded which). The receptors were gathered from a man aged 25-40 years with acute COVID-19.

The V and J genes are TRBV13 and TRBJ2-1, with 10 nucleotides matching TRBD1. The CDR3 is made up of 14 amino acids. Germline values: CDR1 PRHDT, CDR2 FYEKMQ (reference sequence). V was clipped by 6 bases and J by 7 bases; unmatched bases: 6. This chain's CDR3 is CASRDPGQGNEQFF. CDR3 DNA: TGTGCCAGCAGGGATCCGGGACAGGGGAATGAGCAGTTCTTC.

J is TRBJ2-3 and V is TRBV10-1, with a possible D match to TRBD2 (6 bases). This CDR3 region has 13 residues. Trimming removed 6 bases at V and 10 bases at J, with 17 bases between. Germline V gives CDR1 WNHNN, CDR2 SYGVQD (reference sequence). The DNA for the CDR3 is TGCGCCAGCAGCGGAGACAGCGCGGGGCCGCAGTATTTT. Residues: CASSGDSAGPQYF.

The chain combines TRBV30 with TRBJ2-1; 10 bases agree with TRBD2. The length of the CDR3 is 13 residues. Trimming cost V 1 base and J 6 bases; bases outside gene matches: 0. CDR1 is GTSNPN and CDR2 is SVGIG in the germline V gene (reference sequence). CDR3 nucleotides: TGTGCCTGGAGTGCTAGCGGGAGCAATGAGCAGTTCTTC. The encoded protein is CAWSASGSNEQFF.

The genes are TRBV6-5 and TRBJ2-5, with D possibly being TRBD1 (6 bases). V lost 4 bases and J lost 2, with 11 bases in between. CDR3 length: 14 residues. CDR1 is MNHEY and CDR2 is SVGAGI in the germline V gene. CDR3 nucleotide sequence: TGTGCCAGCAGTTGGGGGCGGAAGCAAGAGACCCAGTACTTC. This gives the protein CASSWGRKQETQYF.

J is TRBJ2-1 and V is TRBV9; D is unresolved. Germline CDR1 reads SGDLS; CDR2 reads YYNGEE. With 3 bases removed from V and 3 bases from J, the gap between germline ends came to 19 bases. The CDR3 sequence is 17 residues long. CDR3 sequence (DNA): TGTGCCAGCAGCGCCCCGTTGGGCCATACCAACTACAATGAGCAGTTCTTC. Its translation is CASSAPLGHTNYNEQFF.

The V gene is TRBV21-1, the J gene TRBJ1-2; TRBD1 was called by the table and not checked on the DNA. TRBV21-1 is labeled a pseudogene. This CDR3 has 14 amino acids. The CDR3, as DNA: TGTGCCAGCAGCCCCCGAGACAGAGTCCATGGCTACACCTTC. As protein: CASSPRDRVHGYTF.

The CDR3 loop reads CASCIAVTTGELFF. The DNA for the CDR3 is TGTGCCAGCTGCATCGCGGTTACCACCGGGGAGCTGTTTTTT. The chain employs TRBV2 and TRBJ2-2; D not resolved. This CDR3 is 14 amino acids long. Germline assignment: CDR1 SNHLY and CDR2 FYNNEI. Trimming took off 8 bases at V and 4 bases at J, with 14 bases between the two ends.

A remark on this clone: An end of the junction differs from the germline gene, which may be a read error. The gene calls are TRBV5-1 and TRBJ2-1; 12 bases are a match to TRBD2. CDR1 and CDR2 (germline): SGHRS, YFSETQ. CDR3 length: 16 residues. This CDR3 reads CASSLETSGRTNEQFF. The CDR3 nucleotides read TGTGCCAGCAGCTTGGAAACTAGCGGGAGGACCAATGAGCAGTTCTTC.

A single count supports this clone. The chain employs TRBV7-2 and TRBJ1-1; no clear D. V was trimmed by 4 bases and J by 1 base, leaving 10 bases between them. Germline-derived CDR1 and CDR2 are SGHTA and FQGNSA. The CDR3 is 14 residues long. The CDR3: CASSSGGGNTEAFF. CDR3 sequence (DNA): TGTGCCAGCAGCTCGGGAGGAGGGAACACTGAAGCTTTCTTT.

There are a few counts of this clone. The chain links TRBV20-1 to TRBJ2-3, with 9 bases that match TRBD2. The CDR3 is made up of 15 amino acids. With 3 bases clipped from V and 1 base from J, the junction kept 5 bases outside the gene matches. From germline, CDR1 is DFQATT and CDR2 SNEGSKA (reference sequence). In DNA, the CDR3 is TGCAGTGCTAGTGAGCGGACTAGCGGCACAGATACGCAGTATTTT. It is translated as CSASERTSGTDTQYF.

This clone was detected only a few times. This chain joins TRBV27 and TRBJ2-1; 9 bases align to TRBD1. Germline V CDR1 and CDR2: MNHEY, SMNVEV (reference sequence). The CDR3 runs 14 residues. The V and J ends lost 7 bases and 8 bases, in that order; junction bases with no gene match: 9. The CDR3 reads CASIPGQGWHEQFF. The CDR3 nucleotides are TGTGCCAGCATCCCGGGACAGGGTTGGCATGAGCAGTTCTTC.

The chain has TRBV27 and TRBJ1-1, with D possibly matching TRBD1 (6 bases). Germline values: CDR1 MNHEY, CDR2 SMNVEV (reference sequence). CDR3 length equals 12 residues. Trimming shortened V by 5 bases and J by 12 bases, and 16 bases separated the two germline ends. The CDR3 DNA reads TGTGCCAGCAGTAGGGGGAAGGGAGTGACTTTCTTT. Its protein is CASSRGKGVTFF.

The chain joins TRBV27 to TRBJ1-2; D unclear. The CDR3 spans 13 residues. In germline, CDR1 is MNHEY, CDR2 SMNVEV (reference sequence). V was cut by 3 bases and J by 6 bases, with 11 bases left in between. CDR3 residues: CASSFPGYNGYTF. As DNA, the CDR3 is TGTGCCAGCAGTTTCCCAGGCTATAATGGCTACACCTTC.

The CDR3 sequence is CASSPRGGSSYNEQFF. The CDR3 DNA is TGTGCCAGCAGCCCCCGGGGGGGGAGCTCCTACAATGAGCAGTTCTTC. The chain has TRBV7-2 and TRBJ2-1; the match to TRBD2 covers 8 bases. Germline lookup yields CDR1 SGHTA and CDR2 FQGNSA. This CDR3 is built from 16 residues. Trimming cost V 5 bases and J 0 bases; bases outside gene matches: 6.

The chain combines TRBV19 with TRBJ1-4, with TRBD1 identical over 8 bases. The germline CDR1 and CDR2 sequences are LNHDA and SQIVND (reference sequence). This CDR3 region has 13 residues. V was clipped by 9 bases and J by 8 bases; unmatched bases: 8. The DNA of the CDR3 is TGTGCCAGCAAAGACAGGGGACGCGAAAAACTGTTTTTT. It specifies CASKDRGREKLFF.

The CDR3 loop is CASSSQQETQYF. DNA for the CDR3: TGTGCCAGCAGCTCGCAGCAAGAGACCCAGTACTTC. The chain combines TRBV5-4 with TRBJ2-5, with no clear D. V shed 3 bases and J shed 2 bases, with 5 bases lying between them. Germline CDR1 is SGHNT and CDR2 is YYREEE (reference sequence). The CDR3 loop spans 12 amino acids.

Of note for this clone: Germline is not matched at one junction end, which may reflect a read error. CDR3 coding DNA: TGTGCCAGCTCAGGCGACCTCAGGGGGTTTTTGGACTTC. Residues: CASSGDLRGFLDF. This chain joins TRBV18 and TRBJ2-5; 7 bases line up with TRBD1. Germline CDR1 is KGHSH and CDR2 is LQKENI. This CDR3 comprises 13 residues.

The chain has TRBV2 and TRBJ2-4; no reliable D call. This CDR3 is built from 13 residues. Trimming removed 0 bases at V and 11 bases at J, with 11 bases between. Germline V CDR1 and CDR2: SNHLY, FYNNEI. CDR3 DNA sequence: TGTGCCAGCAGTGAAGCGCTGCTAGGCCTTCAGTACTTC. This gives the protein CASSEALLGLQYF.

V usage is TRBV2 and J usage is TRBJ1-5, with D hard to call. Germline CDR1 and CDR2: SNHLY and FYNNEI. The length of the CDR3 is 14 residues. Deletions cut 6 bases from V and 3 bases from J, with 12 bases between. Here the CDR3 DNA reads TGTGCCAGCAGGAAACGGGAAAACAATCAGCCCCAGCATTTT. Its translation: CASRKRENNQPQHF.

The gene calls are TRBV5-1 and TRBJ2-3, with 10 bases lining up with TRBD2. The CDR3 loop spans 16 amino acids. J lost 1 base, V lost 4 bases, and 6 bases had no gene match. In germline, CDR1 is SGHRS, CDR2 YFSETQ. The DNA of the CDR3 is TGCGCCAGCAGCCTCGGAACTAGCGGGGGCACAGATACGCAGTATTTT. Amino acid sequence: CASSLGTSGGTDTQYF.

V usage is TRBV6-5 and J usage is TRBJ1-2, with D hard to call. The CDR3 has 13 residues. Trimming stripped 5 bases from V and 1 base from J, with 8 bases between. Per germline, CDR1 MNHEY and CDR2 SVGAGI. The CDR3 coding sequence is TGTGCCAGCAGTCTTCAGCGTAACTATGGCTACACCTTC. This codes for CASSLQRNYGYTF.

The chain's CDR3 is CASSRTGGTYEQYV. The DNA of the CDR3 is TGTGCCAGCAGTCGGACAGGGGGAACCTACGAGCAGTACGTC. The V gene is TRBV7-9, the J gene TRBJ2-7; 10 positions agree with TRBD1. The length of the CDR3 is 14 residues. V lost 6 bases, J lost 2 bases, and 4 bases stayed unmatched. Germline CDR1 and CDR2: SEHNR and FQNEAQ (reference sequence).

This clone has only one observation. The rearrangement joins TRBV24-1 to TRBJ2-1, with 9 bases that match TRBD2. Germline-derived CDR1 and CDR2 are KGHDR and SFDVKD. Unmatched junction bases numbered 4, after V lost 3 bases and J lost 2 bases. The CDR3 consists of 16 residues. The CDR3 reads CATSDASGAAYNEQFF. For the CDR3, the DNA is TGTGCCACCAGTGATGCTAGCGGGGCCGCCTACAATGAGCAGTTCTTC.

The chain joins TRBV11-3 to TRBJ2-3; D remains ambiguous. Trimming shortened V by 6 bases and J by 3 bases, and 10 bases separated the two germline ends. This CDR3 is 13 amino acids long. CDR1 is SGHNT, CDR2 YENEEA, per germline. CDR3 coding DNA: TGTGCCAGCAGACATGATCCGACAGATACGCAGTATTTT. Residues: CASRHDPTDTQYF.

V is TRBV20-1 and J is TRBJ2-5; 7 positions match TRBD2. This CDR3 has 11 amino acids. The germline gives CDR1 DFQATT, CDR2 SNEGSKA (reference sequence). DNA for the CDR3: TGCAGCGGGACTACGGGAGAGACCCAGTACTTC. Translated: CSGTTGETQYF.

DNA of the CDR3: TGTGCCAGTAGTATGGGGGGTCGCTCCTACAATGAGCAGTTCTTC. Protein sequence: CASSMGGRSYNEQFF. The chain employs TRBV19 and TRBJ2-1; D is perhaps TRBD2 (6 bases). CDR1 LNHDA and CDR2 SQIVND come from the germline V gene (reference sequence). V was pared by 3 bases and J by 0 bases, with 9 bases between. The CDR3 consists of 15 residues.

The rearrangement uses TRBV10-3 and TRBJ2-2; 10 nucleotides line up with TRBD2. This CDR3 contains 15 residues. Germline values: CDR1 ENHRY, CDR2 SYGVKD. After removal of 9 bases from V and 4 bases from J, the junction contained 8 bases not matched to a gene. The CDR3 DNA is TGTGCCATAGGAATAGCGGGAGGCTCCACCGGGGAGCTGTTTTTT. This translates into CAIGIAGGSTGELFF.

This clone was picked up a small number of times. The chain is built from TRBV19 and TRBJ1-5, with 8 positions matching TRBD1. The CDR3 spans 15 residues. Germline lookup yields CDR1 LNHDA and CDR2 SQIVND (reference sequence). With V trimmed by 2 bases and J by 6 bases, 6 bases remained unmatched. CDR3 DNA sequence: TGTGCCAGTAGTATAAATCCAGGGGGCTTTCAGCCCCAGCATTTT. Its protein product is CASSINPGGFQPQHF.

Worth noting for this clone: Its ends do not fully match the called genes, so a read error is possible. The chain joins TRBV5-1 to TRBJ2-5; 9 bases align to TRBD1. The germline V gene has CDR1 SGHRS and CDR2 YFSETQ. The CDR3 runs 14 residues. CDR3 loop: CASSLTGGEETQYF. CDR3 coding DNA: TGTGCCAGCAGCCTCACAGGGGGCGAGGAGACCCAGTACTTC.

This chain joins TRBV24-1 and TRBJ2-1; 8 bases agree with TRBD1. Trimming removed 5 bases from V and 6 bases from J; junction bases left unmatched: 14. CDR1 is KGHDR and CDR2 is SFDVKD in the germline V gene. This CDR3 contains 17 residues. The CDR3 DNA reads TGTGCCACCAGTGTAAACCAACAGGGGGTTAGAAGCAATGAGCAGTTCTTC. Translating it yields CATSVNQQGVRSNEQFF.

This clone has only one observation. The gene calls are TRBV6-5 and TRBJ2-2; 8 bases are shared with TRBD1. The trim removed 4 bases at V and 6 bases at J, leaving 1 base unmatched. The CDR3 spans 13 residues. The germline gives CDR1 MNHEY, CDR2 SVGAGI. Here the CDR3 DNA reads TGTGCCAGCAGTTCCAGGGGGCCCGGGGAGCTGTTTTTT. It specifies CASSSRGPGELFF.